Presented here are 13 T cell receptor beta chains from one specimen sequenced in a study of cytomegalovirus exposure and HLA in healthy donors. Primers included in the PCR were 60 Vbeta and 13 Jbeta primers. The repertoire was sequenced with immunoSEQ multiplex PCR; TCRdb's copy has only in-frame clones and lacks some. The table shows about 150,000 clones, with about 80% occurring only once. Sequenced material: PBMCs. These receptors originate from a middle-aged woman in good health and CMV-seronegative.

J is TRBJ1-1 and V is TRBV7-6; 8 bases match TRBD1. The J segment lost 1 base and the V segment lost 0 bases, leaving 1 base of the junction unmatched. The CDR3 is 15 residues long. CDR1 is SGHVS, CDR2 FNYEAQ, per germline. CDR3 nucleotides: TGTGCCAGCAGCTTAGCGGACAGGGAGAACACTGAAGCTTTCTTT. It translates to CASSLADRENTEAFF.

This clone has more than one count but fewer than ten. The genes are TRBV6-6 and TRBJ1-2; weak D call: TRBD1 (5 bases). Germline CDR1 is MNHNY and CDR2 is SVGAGI (reference sequence). V lost 5 bases to trimming and J lost 8 bases, with 18 bases between them. This CDR3 comprises 14 residues. Here the CDR3 reads CASSLQGTGEGYTF. CDR3 DNA sequence: TGTGCCAGCAGTCTTCAAGGGACGGGGGAGGGCTACACCTTC.

The chain is built from TRBV15 and TRBJ1-2, with 8 bases lining up with TRBD1. Unmatched junction bases numbered 6, after V lost 0 bases and J lost 6 bases. The CDR3 spans 15 residues. CDR1 LNHNV and CDR2 YYDKDF come from the germline V gene (reference sequence). The CDR3 coding sequence is TGTGCCACCAGCAGAGATGGACAGGGCGGAGATGGCTACACCTTC. It is translated as CATSRDGQGGDGYTF. Together with reference TRBV15 and TRBJ1-2, the CDR3 gives the full variable domain: DAMVIQNPRYQVTQFGKPVTLSCSQTLNHNVMYWYQQKSSQAPKLLFHYYDKDFNNEADTPDNFQSRRPNTSFCFLDIRSPGLGDTAMYLCATSRDGQGGDGYTFGSGTRLTVV.

V and J are TRBV4-2 and TRBJ2-1; 9 bases fit TRBD2. The V segment lost 6 bases and the J segment 6 bases; nucleotides outside the gene matches: 6. The CDR3 has 14 amino acids. Germline CDR1 and CDR2: LGHNA and YNFKEQ. The DNA for the CDR3 is TGTGCCAGCAGAGAGGCGGGGGGGCCCAATGAGCAGTTCTTC. As protein: CASREAGGPNEQFF.

This chain's CDR3 is CASSLTTPPYEQYF. The CDR3 nucleotides read TGCGCCAGCAGCTTGACTACCCCCCCCTACGAGCAGTACTTC. This chain joins TRBV5-1 and TRBJ2-7; D is unresolved. The CDR3 has 14 amino acids. The V gene's germline CDR1 is SGHRS and CDR2 YFSETQ. The V gene lost 1 base and the J gene lost 2 bases, with 10 bases spanning the gap.

This rearrangement joins TRBV5-1 to TRBJ2-7; D perhaps matches TRBD1 (6 bases). This CDR3 region has 13 residues. Deletions cut 3 bases from V and 2 bases from J, with 9 bases between. Germline CDR1 SGHRS, CDR2 YFSETQ. CDR3 sequence reads: CASSWTDPYEQYF. The DNA of the CDR3 is TGCGCCAGCAGCTGGACAGATCCCTACGAGCAGTACTTC.

V gene TRBV11-3 combines with J gene TRBJ1-1; D is perhaps TRBD1 (6 bases). Trimming removed 5 bases at V and 5 bases at J, with 15 bases between. Germline CDR1 SGHNT, CDR2 YENEEA. The CDR3 is made up of 14 amino acids. CDR3 protein: CASSQMAGVTEAFF. The CDR3, as DNA: TGTGCCAGCAGCCAGATGGCAGGGGTAACTGAAGCTTTCTTT.

Concerning this clone: The sample carries other DNA sequences with the same CDR3. The V and J genes are TRBV18 and TRBJ2-7; D might be TRBD2 (5 bases). Germline CDR1 reads KGHSH; CDR2 reads LQKENI. Trimming removed 3 bases from V and 1 base from J, with 7 bases in between. This CDR3 has 13 residues. The CDR3 region has the DNA TGTGCCAGCTCACCGGGAGCTTCCTACGAGCAGTACTTC. This sequence encodes CASSPGASYEQYF.

This rearrangement joins TRBV27 to TRBJ2-7; tentative D call: TRBD1 (6 bases). The CDR3 runs 17 residues. Germline V gives CDR1 MNHEY, CDR2 SMNVEV (reference sequence). The V end was cut by 4 bases, the J end by 3 bases, with 22 bases between. The CDR3 reads CASSSLPWAGQIYEQYF. CDR3 DNA sequence: TGTGCCAGCAGTTCCCTGCCTTGGGCCGGACAGATCTACGAGCAGTACTTC.

The chain joins TRBV7-2 to TRBJ1-2, with TRBD1 matching 9 bases. In germline, CDR1 is SGHTA, CDR2 FQGNSA. The CDR3 extends over 16 amino acids. V trimming: 4 bases; J trimming: 4 bases; junction bases outside the gene matches: 10. DNA for the CDR3: TGTGCCAGCAGCTCGAAAACAGGGGGCCCTGCCTATGGCTACACCTTC. This gives the protein CASSSKTGGPAYGYTF. Together with reference TRBV7-2 and TRBJ1-2, the CDR3 gives the full variable domain: GAGVSQSPSNKVTEKGKDVELRCDPISGHTALYWYRQSLGQGLEFLIYFQGNSAPDKSGLPSDRFSAERTGGSVSTLTIQRTQQEDSAVYLCASSSKTGGPAYGYTFGSGTRLTVV.

Details on this clone: Other DNA sequences in this sample translate to the same CDR3. The chain couples TRBV2 to TRBJ2-7; possible D gene TRBD2, 6 bases. Germline loops: CDR1 SNHLY, CDR2 FYNNEI. The CDR3 is made up of 12 amino acids. V was shortened by 8 bases and J by 6 bases, with 14 bases between the two germline ends. The CDR3 bases are TGTGCCAGCGGCGGGTCCGGGGGCGAGCAGTACTTC. Translated, it gives CASGGSGGEQYF.

The chain employs TRBV5-4 and TRBJ2-7; D is ambiguous. Per germline, CDR1 SGHNT and CDR2 YYREEE (reference sequence). This CDR3 has 12 amino acids. Trimming stripped 0 bases from V and 6 bases from J, with 7 bases between. The CDR3 bases are TGTGCCAGCAGCTTGGCCGCCGGCGAGCAGTACTTC. Protein sequence: CASSLAAGEQYF.

This clone was seen once. CDR3 in DNA: TGCGCCAGCAGCTACAGATATCAGGCAGGCAATCAGCCCCAGCATTTT. This translates into CASSYRYQAGNQPQHF. The rearrangement links TRBV4-1 to TRBJ1-5; D is unresolved. The germline V gene encodes CDR1 MGHRA and CDR2 YSYEKL. V lost 5 bases, J lost 2 bases, and 16 bases lay in between. This CDR3 region has 16 residues.